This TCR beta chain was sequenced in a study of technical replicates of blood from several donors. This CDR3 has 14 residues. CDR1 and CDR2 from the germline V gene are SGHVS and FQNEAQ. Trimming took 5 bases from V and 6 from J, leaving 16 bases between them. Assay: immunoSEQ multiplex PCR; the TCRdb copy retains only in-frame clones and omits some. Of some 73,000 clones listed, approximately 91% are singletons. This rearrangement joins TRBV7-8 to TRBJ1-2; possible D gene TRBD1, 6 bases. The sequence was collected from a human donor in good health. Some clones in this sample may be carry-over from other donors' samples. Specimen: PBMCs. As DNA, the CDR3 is TGTGCCAGCAGCCCCTCCCCCACAGGGAATGGCTACACCTTC. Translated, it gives CASSPSPTGNGYTF.